This T cell receptor (beta chain) was identified during a study of tumor-infiltrating lymphocytes in primary liver carcinoma. CDR3 length equals 15 residues. Germline V gene data show CDR1 as SEHNR and CDR2 as FQNEAQ (reference sequence). Findings and limits, study-wide: Only about 8-25% of top clones showed up in all five tumor regions.

Co-extraction yielded RNA and DNA from around 20-30 mg of unsorted bulk tissue. Surgical resection was the treatment these patients received for primary liver carcinoma. All tumor specimens exceeded 75% viable tumor cells. Only a few counts were recorded for this clonotype. Its antigen is unknown. Mismatch with germline at one junction end may stem from a read error. Reverse transcription of 500 ng total RNA with a constant-region primer produced TCR beta cDNA. Each TCR beta library was derived from three nested multiplex PCR rounds that employed slightly modified ARM-PCR. Forward primers for TRBV1-TRBV30 and a C-beta reverse primer served the first two PCR rounds, at roughly 10 cycles each. In TCRdb, the multiplex PCR reads were re-called with MiXCR into one record per CDR3 protein. Here the sample spans fewer than 70,000 distinct CDR3 sequences, approximately 70% being singletons.

What was sequenced was liver tumor tissue from sampling region 2. Regarding subset: tumor region T2, inferior pole. The sequence derives from a man aged 35-49 years with primary liver carcinoma and hepatitis B virus infection. The chain recombines TRBV7-9 with TRBJ2-3, with 12 nucleotides matching TRBD1. CDR3 protein: CVSSGTGGGEDTQYF. The CDR3 nucleotides read TGTGTCAGCAGCGGGACAGGGGGCGGCGAGGATACGCAGTATTTT.